Presented here are 22 T cell receptor beta chains from one specimen sequenced in a study of CD8 T cells in Susac syndrome. The RNA input was about 0.45 to 1 ug, and it was reverse transcribed with random hexamers. In TCRdb, the immunoSEQ multiplex PCR reads were re-called with MiXCR into one record per CDR3 protein. The table lists roughly 180,000 distinct CDR3 sequences, about 95% of them singletons, with about 0.13% in the top ten. Sequences were obtained from CD4+ T cells from PBMCs. All receptors come from a human donor in good health.

The chain recombines TRBV28 with TRBJ1-1; D unclear. This CDR3 region has 13 residues. V shed 2 bases and J shed 0 bases, with 4 bases lying between them. From germline, CDR1 is MDHEN and CDR2 SYDVKM. CDR3 sequence: CASSLTVNTEAFF. CDR3 in DNA: TGTGCCAGCAGTTTAACGGTGAACACTGAAGCTTTCTTT.

This sequence joins TRBV20-1 and TRBJ2-7, with unresolved D. The CDR3 length is 11 residues. In germline, CDR1 is DFQATT, CDR2 SNEGSKA (reference sequence). V dropped 3 bases and J dropped 0 bases, with 3 bases sitting between them. Here the CDR3 DNA reads TGCAGTGCTAGTAGCTCCTACGAGCAGTACTTC. This codes for CSASSSYEQYF.

The V call is TRBV4-3, the J call TRBJ2-1; D perhaps matches TRBD1 (6 bases). With 0 bases removed from V and 4 bases from J, the gap between germline ends came to 13 bases. Germline lookup yields CDR1 LGHNA and CDR2 YSLEER. The CDR3 length is 16 residues. This CDR3 reads CASSQEWRQAYNEQFF. As DNA, the CDR3 is TGCGCCAGCAGCCAAGAGTGGAGACAGGCGTACAATGAGCAGTTCTTC.

This clonotype was recorded only once. The chain uses TRBV6-2 or TRBV6-3 and TRBJ2-3; 7 positions agree with TRBD2. CDR3 length: 14 amino acids. Germline CDR1 MNHEY, CDR2 SVGEGT. With 4 bases clipped from V and 3 bases from J, the junction kept 4 bases outside the gene matches. CDR3: CASSSSGGTDTQYF. The DNA of the CDR3 is TGTGCCAGCAGTTCTAGCGGCGGGACAGATACGCAGTATTTT.

The genes are TRBV6-2 or TRBV6-3 and TRBJ1-1; TRBD1 aligns across 9 bases. This CDR3 comprises 12 residues. After removal of 5 bases from V and 14 bases from J, the junction contained 9 bases not matched to a gene. Per the germline V gene, CDR1 is MNHEY and CDR2 is SVGEGT. The CDR3 is CASSVETGGAFF. In DNA form, the CDR3 reads TGTGCCAGCAGTGTAGAGACAGGGGGAGCCTTCTTT.

This sequence joins TRBV20-1 and TRBJ2-7, with D possibly being TRBD1 or TRBD2 (5 bases each). This CDR3 is built from 14 residues. The germline V gene encodes CDR1 DFQATT and CDR2 SNEGSKA (reference sequence). V was shortened by 3 bases and J by 3 bases, with 15 bases between the two germline ends. CDR3 nucleotides: TGCAGTGCTAGTTTTAGCGCAGGGAACTACGAGCAGTACTTC. Its translation: CSASFSAGNYEQYF.

The chain recombines TRBV20-1 with TRBJ2-3; D is perhaps TRBD2 (6 bases). This CDR3 contains 12 residues. Trimming left V 6 bases short and J 4 bases short, with 11 bases between. In germline, CDR1 is DFQATT, CDR2 SNEGSKA (reference sequence). The CDR3 DNA sequence: TGCAGTGCACTGACTAGACCAGATACGCAGTATTTT. Translating it yields CSALTRPDTQYF.

The chain has TRBV3-1 and TRBJ2-7, with D possibly being TRBD1 (6 bases). Germline V gene lookup returns CDR1 LGHDT and CDR2 YNNKEL (reference sequence). V gave up 3 bases and J gave up 7 bases, with 7 bases separating them. The CDR3 is made up of 11 amino acids. The CDR3 DNA reads as TGTGCCAGCAGCCATCAGGGGGAGCAGTACTTC. Residues: CASSHQGEQYF.

CDR3 nucleotides: TGCAGTGCTACACAGGGTGCGGGCAATCAGCCCCAGCATTTT. The encoded protein is CSATQGAGNQPQHF. The gene calls are TRBV20-1 and TRBJ1-5; TRBD1 might be the D (6 bases). V lost 4 bases and J lost 2, with 12 bases in between. This CDR3 region has 14 residues. Germline lookup yields CDR1 DFQATT and CDR2 SNEGSKA (reference sequence).

J is TRBJ2-5 and V is TRBV15; D gene uncertain. Trimming cost V 0 bases and J 5 bases, with 7 bases left between them. Germline CDR1 and CDR2: LNHNV and YYDKDF (reference sequence). The CDR3 has 13 amino acids. The CDR3 region is CATSRDSLETQYF. CDR3 coding DNA: TGTGCCACCAGCAGAGATAGTCTTGAGACCCAGTACTTC.

CDR3 DNA sequence: TGTGCCAGCAGCTCCCAGGGGAAGCATATATATGGCTACACCTTC. Residues: CASSSQGKHIYGYTF. J is TRBJ1-2 and V is TRBV9; a weak D match, TRBD1 (6 bases). Deletions cut 4 bases from V and 5 bases from J, with 18 bases between. Germline assignment: CDR1 SGDLS and CDR2 YYNGEE. The CDR3 runs to 15 residues. Based on the CDR3 plus reference TRBV9 and TRBJ1-2, the full variable domain is DSGVTQTPKHLITATGQRVTLRCSPRSGDLSVYWYQQSLDQGLQFLIQYYNGEERAKGNILERFSAQQFPDLHSELNLSSLELGDSALYFCASSSQGKHIYGYTFGSGTRLTVV.

V usage is TRBV20-1 and J usage is TRBJ1-2; D unclear. The CDR3 is 12 residues long. From germline, CDR1 is DFQATT and CDR2 SNEGSKA (reference sequence). Trimming took off 3 bases at V and 4 bases at J, with 9 bases between the two ends. The CDR3 nucleotides read TGCAGTGCTAGTGGGGTAGGCTATGGCTACACCTTC. Amino acid sequence: CSASGVGYGYTF.

The chain couples TRBV30 to TRBJ1-2, with D hard to call. The ends were cut back, 1 base at V and 7 bases at J, with 16 bases in the middle. The CDR3 totals 14 residues. Germline CDR1 reads GTSNPN; CDR2 reads SVGIG (reference sequence). The CDR3: CAWSDPRKVSGYTF. CDR3 coding DNA: TGTGCCTGGAGTGACCCAAGGAAAGTTAGTGGCTACACCTTC.

The gene calls are TRBV5-6 and TRBJ2-7; D is unresolved. Germline CDR1 is SGHDT and CDR2 is YYEEEE. Trimming took 0 bases from V and 3 from J, leaving 7 bases between them. This CDR3 is built from 13 residues. The DNA of the CDR3 is TGTGCCAGCAGCTTGGTAGGGCACTACGAGCAGTACTTC. This sequence encodes CASSLVGHYEQYF.

The chain recombines TRBV14 with TRBJ1-5; D remains ambiguous. The V gene's germline CDR1 is SGHDN and CDR2 FVKESK. The CDR3 is 13 amino acids. Trimming removed 4 bases at V and 5 bases at J, with 9 bases between. As DNA, the CDR3 is TGTGCCAGCAGCCTCGACCCTTATCAGCCCCAGCATTTT. Protein sequence: CASSLDPYQPQHF.

This clonotype has only one observation. This chain links TRBV5-4 with TRBJ1-2; D is unclear. The CDR3 spans 15 residues. Germline V lookup: CDR1 SGHNT, CDR2 YYREEE (reference sequence). The germline V and J ends were trimmed by 4 bases and 0 bases, with 13 bases remaining between them. CDR3: CASSLGGSSNYGYTF. CDR3 nucleotides: TGTGCCAGCAGCCTGGGAGGCAGTTCTAACTATGGCTACACCTTC.

J is TRBJ1-4 and V is TRBV9; D remains ambiguous. Germline CDR1 and CDR2: SGDLS and YYNGEE. Trimming left V 4 bases short and J 3 bases short, with 7 bases between. This CDR3 region has 13 residues. The CDR3 bases are TGTGCCAGCAGCCCCAGAGCTAATGAAAAACTGTTTTTT. This sequence encodes CASSPRANEKLFF.

This clonotype was found once. This chain joins TRBV4-1 and TRBJ2-7; D gene ambiguous. Germline V gives CDR1 MGHRA, CDR2 YSYEKL. V was clipped by 4 bases and J by 5 bases, with 12 bases between them. This CDR3 is built from 13 residues. The CDR3 coding sequence is TGCGCCAGCAGCCCCGATCAAGGCAACGAGCAGTACTTC. It encodes CASSPDQGNEQYF.

The rearrangement uses TRBV29-1 and TRBJ2-3, with no clear D. This CDR3 contains 14 residues. Germline V lookup: CDR1 SQVTM, CDR2 ANQGSEA. V lost 2 bases and J 2 bases, leaving 11 bases between the germline ends. CDR3: CSVESRTSTDTQYF. In DNA, the CDR3 is TGCAGCGTTGAAAGTCGGACGTCCACAGATACGCAGTATTTT.

The rearrangement links TRBV20-1 to TRBJ1-4, with a weak D call TRBD1 (5 bases). This CDR3 is 15 amino acids long. The germline CDR1 and CDR2 sequences are DFQATT and SNEGSKA (reference sequence). The V and J ends lost 0 bases and 0 bases respectively, with 8 bases between them. The CDR3 DNA sequence: TGCAGTGCTAGAGATTGGGGGACAACTAATGAAAAACTGTTTTTT. It specifies CSARDWGTTNEKLFF.

This chain connects TRBV11-1 to TRBJ2-6; D unclear. V lost 5 bases and J 0 bases, leaving 5 bases between the germline ends. The CDR3 spans 14 residues. Germline CDR1 reads SGHAT; CDR2 reads FQDESV (reference sequence). CDR3 residues: CASSPASGANVLTF. CDR3 nucleotide sequence: TGTGCCAGCAGCCCAGCCTCTGGGGCCAACGTCCTGACTTTC.

This rearrangement joins TRBV4-2 to TRBJ2-7; 9 bases are a match to TRBD2. V trimming: 0 bases; J trimming: 2 bases; junction bases outside the gene matches: 5. This CDR3 is built from 16 residues. Germline-derived CDR1 and CDR2 are LGHNA and YNFKEQ. The CDR3 spells CASSQDTTSGPYEQYF. CDR3 bases: TGTGCCAGCAGCCAAGATACCACTAGCGGGCCCTACGAGCAGTACTTC.